This TCR beta chain was identified in a study of beta chain features in type 1 diabetes. Sorting based on CD45RO/CCR7/CD25/CD127/CD95/CD27 separated CD4+ naive, central memory, regulatory and stem cell-like memory cells. Expressed TCRB transcripts were sequenced, since all the RNA that had been isolated was reverse transcribed. This table comes from immunoSEQ multiplex PCR, and its TCRdb copy is limited to in-frame clones, with some not included. The table lists almost 350,000 clones, approximately 10% of them singletons, with roughly 0.99% in the top ten. For this clone: Its antigen is unidentified. This sample includes further DNA sequences coding for the same CDR3.

Germline V gives CDR1 SNHLY, CDR2 FYNNEI. The CDR3 consists of 15 residues. V dropped 3 bases and J dropped 1 base, with 12 bases sitting between them. Points from the study as a whole: Across all four CD4+ subsets, people with type 1 diabetes showed modestly shorter TCRB CDR3s.

The sequence was collected from a man younger than 45 with type 1 diabetes. This chain uses TRBV2 with TRBJ1-2; perhaps TRBD1 as D (5 bases). Sequencing used central memory CD4+ T cells from blood. The CDR3 is CASSDGTGVNYGYTF. The CDR3 DNA reads TGTGCCAGCAGTGATGGTACAGGAGTTAACTATGGCTACACCTTC.